The entry below gives a single TCR beta chain sequence along with its context. The source of the sample is a study of blood T cell repertoires in COVID-19. Seattle cases were enrolled at active infection and followed longitudinally. The length of the CDR3 is 17 residues. J lost 6 bases, V lost 4 bases, and 9 bases had no gene match. The germline CDR1 and CDR2 sequences are SGHVS and FNYEAQ. In the authors' methods: The authors estimated nucleated cell counts from reference gene primer amplification. The assay was immunoSEQ multiplex PCR, and TCRdb's table has in-frame clones only and misses some. D and trimming come from the DNA, and the V and J calls and clone size come from that table. The table shows approximately 200,000 clones, with roughly 94% occurring only once.

This sequence originates from a man aged 25 to 40 with COVID-19, enrolled during active disease. The gene calls are TRBV7-6 and TRBJ2-2; TRBD2 matches 12 bases. Sequencing used peripheral blood. The CDR3 is CASSSRLAGGRAGELFF. In DNA form, the CDR3 reads TGTGCCAGCAGCTCCCGTCTAGCGGGGGGGCGGGCCGGGGAGCTGTTTTTT.